This TCR beta chain was captured in a study of T cell repertoires in cytomegalovirus infection. Across the whole study: Recently identified HLA-C-restricted CMV epitopes were among the peptides used. Public TCR beta signatures provided an indication of both CMV infection and a matching HLA type.

This clonotype has more than one count but fewer than ten. Its antigen is as yet unknown. TCRdb called the reads again in MiXCR, with one record for every CDR3 protein. Of approximately 350,000 distinct CDR3 sequences in the sample, roughly 36% were seen once. Findings and caveats of the study: The response measured ex vivo was dominated by TCR beta clonotypes (HLA-C-restricted and CMV-specific). Summed frequency of shared TCR beta families picked out CMV carriers who also had the relevant HLA.

CDR1 is SGHTA and CDR2 is FQGNSA in the germline V gene. Between the trimmed V and J ends, which lost 1 base and 7 bases, there was a span of 11 bases. The CDR3 length is 14 residues. The rearrangement uses TRBV7-2 and TRBJ2-1, with a weak D call TRBD1 (5 bases). The source material was cultured PBMCs, sampled from culture after CMV antigen stimulation. The clonotype originates from a human donor in good health (CMV status not recorded). Some clones in this sample may be carry-over from other donors' samples. Here the CDR3 reads CASSLVRSGNEQFF. CDR3 nucleotide sequence: TGTGCCAGCAGCTTAGTGAGGTCAGGGAATGAGCAGTTCTTC.